This T cell receptor (beta chain) was identified in a study of blood T cell repertoires in COVID-19. TCRdb's copy holds only in-frame clones and misses some; the assay was immunoSEQ multiplex PCR. The sample records about 43,000 clones, around 87% being singletons. This CDR3 has 13 residues. Germline CDR1 SQVTM, CDR2 ANQGSEA. With V trimmed by 5 bases and J by 3 bases, 3 bases remained unmatched. The sequence came from a human donor in a cohort sampled during active COVID-19. The rearrangement uses TRBV29-1 and TRBJ2-3; 9 bases match TRBD1. Sequenced material: peripheral blood. CDR3 protein: CSVLDRGTDTQYF. Written as DNA, the CDR3 is TGCAGCGTTTTGGACAGGGGAACAGATACGCAGTATTTT.